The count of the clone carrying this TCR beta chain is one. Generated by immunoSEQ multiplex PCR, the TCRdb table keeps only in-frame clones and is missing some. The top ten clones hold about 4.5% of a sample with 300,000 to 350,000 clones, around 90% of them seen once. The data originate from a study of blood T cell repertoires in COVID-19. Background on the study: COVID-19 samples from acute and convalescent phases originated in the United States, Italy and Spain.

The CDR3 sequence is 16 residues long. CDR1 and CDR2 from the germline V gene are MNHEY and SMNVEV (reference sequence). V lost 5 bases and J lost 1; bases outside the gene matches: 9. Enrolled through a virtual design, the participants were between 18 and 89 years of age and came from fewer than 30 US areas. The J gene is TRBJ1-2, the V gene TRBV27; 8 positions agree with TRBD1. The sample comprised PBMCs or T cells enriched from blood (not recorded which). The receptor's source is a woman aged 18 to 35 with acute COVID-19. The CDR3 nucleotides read TGTGCCAGCAGTACTTTGCAGGGGGCGCATAACTATGGCTACACCTTC. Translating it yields CASSTLQGAHNYGYTF.